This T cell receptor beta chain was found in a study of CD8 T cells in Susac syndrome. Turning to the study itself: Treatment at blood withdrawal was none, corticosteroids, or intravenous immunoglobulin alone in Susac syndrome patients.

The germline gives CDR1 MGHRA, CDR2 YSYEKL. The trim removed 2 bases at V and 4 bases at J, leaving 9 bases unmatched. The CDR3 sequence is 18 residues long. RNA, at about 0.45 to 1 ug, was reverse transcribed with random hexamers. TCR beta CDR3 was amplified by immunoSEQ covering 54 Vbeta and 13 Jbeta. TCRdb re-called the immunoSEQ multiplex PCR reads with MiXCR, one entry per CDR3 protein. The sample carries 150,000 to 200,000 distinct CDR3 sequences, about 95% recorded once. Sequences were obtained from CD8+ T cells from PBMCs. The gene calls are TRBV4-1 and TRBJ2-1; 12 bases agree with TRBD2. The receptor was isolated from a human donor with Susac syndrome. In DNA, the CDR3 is TGCGCCAGCAGCCAAACTGAGACTAGCGGGGGTTTGTACAATGAGCAGTTCTTC. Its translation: CASSQTETSGGLYNEQFF.